This is a list of T cell receptor beta chains from one sample in a study of cytomegalovirus exposure and HLA in healthy donors. The method was immunoSEQ multiplex PCR; TCRdb's version includes in-frame clones alone and lacks a portion of them. The sample has about 43,000 clones; around 62% are singletons. Specimen: PBMCs. Receptors originate from a human donor in good health. Each CDR3 is given with its conserved first and last residue. A D gene is named only where the DNA matches it firmly. Rows give clone size only sometimes, using once, few, many, or a class for an expanded clone.

>TRBV29-1|few|TRBJ2-1|TRBD1
CSVGQGIVYNEQFF
TGCAGCGTTGGACAGGGAATCGTCTACAATGAGCAGTTCTTC
>TRBV29-1|NA|TRBJ2-7|NA
CSVEVPGGAYEQYF
TGCAGCGTTGAAGTCCCCGGGGGAGCCTACGAGCAGTACTTC
>TRBV30|NA|TRBJ1-6|TRBD1
CAWQQGSYSPLHF
TGTGCCTGGCAACAGGGGTCTTATTCACCCCTCCACTTT
>TRBV4-2|NA|TRBJ2-7|TRBD2
CASSHPLAGAYEQYF
TGTGCCAGCAGCCACCCCCTGGCGGGGGCCTACGAGCAGTACTTC
>TRBV7-9|few|TRBJ2-2|NA
CASSQSSAGELFF
TGTGCCAGCAGCCAATCCAGTGCCGGGGAGCTGTTTTTT
>TRBV21-1|NA|TRBJ2-1|NA
CASSKRGGGEHNEQFF
TGTGCCAGCAGCAAAAGGGGCGGGGGGGAACACAATGAGCAGTTCTTC
>TRBV7-9|NA|TRBJ1-1|NA
CASSLGAGNTEAFF
TGTGCCAGCAGCTTAGGTGCGGGGAACACTGAAGCTTTCTTT
>TRBV6-6|NA|TRBJ1-1|NA
CASSYSRGGGGTEAFF
TGTGCCAGCAGTTACTCGCGCGGGGGCGGAGGCACTGAAGCTTTCTTT
>TRBV5-6|once|TRBJ2-2|TRBD2
CASSSIVSGGGTDTGELFF
TGTGCCAGCAGCTCCATTGTGAGCGGGGGGGGCACCGACACCGGGGAGCTGTTTTTT
>TRBV5-4|few|TRBJ1-2|NA
CASSPKIASGYGYTF
TGTGCCAGCAGTCCAAAGATCGCATCGGGATATGGCTACACCTTC
>TRBV4-2|NA|TRBJ1-5|NA
CASSQGQRNQPQHF
TGTGCCAGCAGCCAAGGACAGCGCAATCAGCCCCAGCATTTT
>TRBV2|NA|TRBJ1-4|NA
CASSGGGKLFF
TGTGCCAGCTCTGGAGGAGGAAAACTGTTTTTT
>TRBV7-9|NA|TRBJ2-1|NA
CASSLLYNEQFF
TGTGCCAGCAGCTTACTATACAATGAGCAGTTCTTC
>TRBV6-6|NA|TRBJ1-2|NA
CASSFPGTTMRGYTF
TGTGCCAGCAGTTTCCCCGGGACAACTATGCGTGGCTACACCTTC
>TRBV5-1|NA|TRBJ2-2|TRBD1
CASRIGTGGTGELFF
TGCGCCAGCAGGATCGGGACAGGGGGCACCGGGGAGCTGTTTTTT
>TRBV10-3|few|TRBJ1-2|TRBD1
CAISRQGPSGGYTF
TGTGCCATCAGCAGACAGGGACCCTCGGGGGGCTACACCTTC
>TRBV6-4|NA|TRBJ1-5|NA
CASSEAGEGQPQHF
TGTGCCAGCAGTGAAGCAGGGGAAGGTCAGCCCCAGCATTTT
>TRBV4-1|NA|TRBJ2-3|TRBD2
CASSPGLAGTDTQYF
TGCGCCAGCAGCCCCGGACTAGCGGGGACAGATACGCAGTATTTT